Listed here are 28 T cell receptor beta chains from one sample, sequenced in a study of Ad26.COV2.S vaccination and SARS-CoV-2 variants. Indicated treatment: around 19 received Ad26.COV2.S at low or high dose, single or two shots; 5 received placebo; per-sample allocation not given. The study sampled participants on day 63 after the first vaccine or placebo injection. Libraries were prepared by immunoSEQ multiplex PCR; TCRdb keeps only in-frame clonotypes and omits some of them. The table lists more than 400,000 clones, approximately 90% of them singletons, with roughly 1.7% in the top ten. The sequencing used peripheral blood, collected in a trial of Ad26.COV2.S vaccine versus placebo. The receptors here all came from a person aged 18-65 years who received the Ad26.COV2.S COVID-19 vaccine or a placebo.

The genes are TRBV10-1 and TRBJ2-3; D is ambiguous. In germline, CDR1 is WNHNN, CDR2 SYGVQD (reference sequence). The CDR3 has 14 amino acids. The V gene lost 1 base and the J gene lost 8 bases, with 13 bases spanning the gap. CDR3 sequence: CASSEFDRPGTQYF. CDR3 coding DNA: TGCGCCAGCAGTGAGTTCGACCGGCCAGGTACGCAGTATTTT.

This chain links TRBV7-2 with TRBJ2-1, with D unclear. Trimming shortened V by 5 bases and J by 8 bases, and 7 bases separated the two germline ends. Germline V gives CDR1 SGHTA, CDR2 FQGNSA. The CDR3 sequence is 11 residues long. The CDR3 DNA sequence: TGTGCCAGCAGCCAAGTCGATGAGCAGTTCTTC. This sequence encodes CASSQVDEQFF.

As DNA, the CDR3 is TGTGCCAGCAGTAGGCCGGGACCCTCCTACGAGCAGTACTTC. Protein product: CASSRPGPSYEQYF. The chain links TRBV27 to TRBJ2-7; D assignment may be TRBD1 or TRBD2 (5 bases each). V lost 5 bases, J lost 0 bases, and 11 bases lay in between. CDR1 and CDR2 from the germline V gene are MNHEY and SMNVEV (reference sequence). The CDR3 covers 14 residues.

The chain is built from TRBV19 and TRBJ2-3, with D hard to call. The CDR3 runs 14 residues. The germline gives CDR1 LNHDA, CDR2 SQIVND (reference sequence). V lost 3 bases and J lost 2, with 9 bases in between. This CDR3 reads CASSIFAHTDTQYF. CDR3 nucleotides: TGTGCCAGTAGTATCTTTGCGCACACAGATACGCAGTATTTT. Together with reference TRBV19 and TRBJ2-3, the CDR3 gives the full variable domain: DGGITQSPKYLFRKEGQNVTLSCEQNLNHDAMYWYRQDPGQGLRLIYYSQIVNDFQKGDIAEGYSVSREKKESFPLTVTSAQKNPTAFYLCASSIFAHTDTQYFGPGTRLTVL.

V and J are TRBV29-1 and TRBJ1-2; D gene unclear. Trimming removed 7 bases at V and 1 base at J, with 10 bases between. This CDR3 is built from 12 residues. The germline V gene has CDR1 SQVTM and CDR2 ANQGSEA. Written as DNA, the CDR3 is TGCAGCGGGCAGGAGAGTAACTATGGCTACACCTTC. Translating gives CSGQESNYGYTF.

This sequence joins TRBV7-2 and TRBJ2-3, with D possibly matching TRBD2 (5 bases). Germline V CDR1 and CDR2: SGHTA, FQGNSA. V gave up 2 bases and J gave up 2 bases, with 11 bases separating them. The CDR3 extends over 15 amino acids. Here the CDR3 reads CASSLTVLDTDTQYF. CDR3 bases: TGTGCCAGCAGCTTAACGGTACTAGACACAGATACGCAGTATTTT. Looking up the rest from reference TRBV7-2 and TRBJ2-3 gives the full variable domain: GAGVSQSPSNKVTEKGKDVELRCDPISGHTALYWYRQSLGQGLEFLIYFQGNSAPDKSGLPSDRFSAERTGGSVSTLTIQRTQQEDSAVYLCASSLTVLDTDTQYFGPGTRLTVL.

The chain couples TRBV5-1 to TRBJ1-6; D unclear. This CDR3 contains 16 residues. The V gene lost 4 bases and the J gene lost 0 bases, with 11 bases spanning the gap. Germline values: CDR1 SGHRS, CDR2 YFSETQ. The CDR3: CASSPDGGSYNSPLHF. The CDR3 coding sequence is TGCGCCAGCAGCCCGGACGGAGGCTCCTATAATTCACCCCTCCACTTT.

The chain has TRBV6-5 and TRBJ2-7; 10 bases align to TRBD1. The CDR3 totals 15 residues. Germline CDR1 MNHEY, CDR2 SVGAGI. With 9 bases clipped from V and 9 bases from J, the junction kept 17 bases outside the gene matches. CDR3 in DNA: TGTGCCAGTGGGAGACCGGGACAGGGGCTCGAAGGGCAGTACTTC. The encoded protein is CASGRPGQGLEGQYF.

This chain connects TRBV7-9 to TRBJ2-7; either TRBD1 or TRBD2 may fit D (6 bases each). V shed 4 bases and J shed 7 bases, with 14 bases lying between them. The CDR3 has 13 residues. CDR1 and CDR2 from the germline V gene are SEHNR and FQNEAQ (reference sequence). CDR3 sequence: CASSSQGLGEQYF. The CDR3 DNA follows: TGTGCCAGCAGCTCACAGGGACTCGGGGAGCAGTACTTC.

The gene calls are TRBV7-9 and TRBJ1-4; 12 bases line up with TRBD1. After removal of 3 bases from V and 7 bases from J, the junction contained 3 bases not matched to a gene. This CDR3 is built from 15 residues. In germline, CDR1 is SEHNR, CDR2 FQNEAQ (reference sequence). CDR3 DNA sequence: TGTGCCAGCAGCTTCCGGGACAGGGGGCTTGAAAAACTGTTTTTT. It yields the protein CASSFRDRGLEKLFF.

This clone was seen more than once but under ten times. The CDR3 spells CASSSGTGSYEQYF. Written as DNA, the CDR3 is TGTGCCAGCTCATCCGGGACAGGGTCCTACGAGCAGTACTTC. J is TRBJ2-7 and V is TRBV18; 9 bases are shared with TRBD1. Trimming at V came to 5 bases and at J to 1 base, leaving 3 bases not matched to a gene. This CDR3 has 14 residues. CDR1 is KGHSH and CDR2 is LQKENI in the germline V gene.

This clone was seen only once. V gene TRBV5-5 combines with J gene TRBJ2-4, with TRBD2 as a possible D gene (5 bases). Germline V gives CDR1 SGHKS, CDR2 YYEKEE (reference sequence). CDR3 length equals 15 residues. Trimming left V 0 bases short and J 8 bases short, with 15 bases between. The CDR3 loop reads CASSLEPGGWDIQYF. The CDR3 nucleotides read TGTGCCAGCAGCTTGGAGCCGGGCGGGTGGGACATTCAGTACTTC.

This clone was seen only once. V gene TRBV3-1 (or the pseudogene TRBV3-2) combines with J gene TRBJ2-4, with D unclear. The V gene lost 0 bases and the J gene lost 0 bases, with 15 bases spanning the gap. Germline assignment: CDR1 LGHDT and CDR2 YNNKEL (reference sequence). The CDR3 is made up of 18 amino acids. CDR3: CASSQDPFSPLAKNIQYF. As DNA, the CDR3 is TGTGCCAGCAGCCAAGATCCCTTCTCCCCTCTAGCCAAAAACATTCAGTACTTC.

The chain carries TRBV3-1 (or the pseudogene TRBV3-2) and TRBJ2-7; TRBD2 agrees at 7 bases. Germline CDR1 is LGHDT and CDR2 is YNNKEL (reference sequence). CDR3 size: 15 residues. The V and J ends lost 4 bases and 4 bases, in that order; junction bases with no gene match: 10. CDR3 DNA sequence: TGTGCCAGCAGCCCCATGAGCGGGGCGCCGTACGAGCAGTACTTC. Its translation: CASSPMSGAPYEQYF.

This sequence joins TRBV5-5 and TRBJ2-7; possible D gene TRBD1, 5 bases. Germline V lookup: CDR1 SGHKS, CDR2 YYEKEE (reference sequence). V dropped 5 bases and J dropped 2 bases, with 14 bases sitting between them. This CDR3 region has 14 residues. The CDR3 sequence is CASRPQTAPYEQYF. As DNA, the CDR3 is TGTGCCAGCAGACCGCAGACAGCCCCCTACGAGCAGTACTTC.

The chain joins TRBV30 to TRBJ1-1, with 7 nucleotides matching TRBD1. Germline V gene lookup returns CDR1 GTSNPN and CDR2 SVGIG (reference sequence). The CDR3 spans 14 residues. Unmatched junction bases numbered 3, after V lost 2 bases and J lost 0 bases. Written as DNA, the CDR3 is TGTGCCTGGAGTTTCGGGACAGTGAACACTGAAGCTTTCTTT. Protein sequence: CAWSFGTVNTEAFF. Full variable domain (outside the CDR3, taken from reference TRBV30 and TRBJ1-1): SQTIHQWPATLVQPVGSPLSLECTVEGTSNPNLYWYRQAAGRGLQLLFYSVGIGQISSEVPQNLSASRPQDRQFILSSKKLLLSDSGFYLCAWSFGTVNTEAFFGQGTRLTVV.

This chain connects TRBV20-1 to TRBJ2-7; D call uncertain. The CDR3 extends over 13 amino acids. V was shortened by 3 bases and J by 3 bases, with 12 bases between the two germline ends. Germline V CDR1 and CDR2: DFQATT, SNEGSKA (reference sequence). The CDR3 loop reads CSASHDQNYEQYF. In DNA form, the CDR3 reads TGCAGTGCTAGTCATGACCAAAACTACGAGCAGTACTTC.

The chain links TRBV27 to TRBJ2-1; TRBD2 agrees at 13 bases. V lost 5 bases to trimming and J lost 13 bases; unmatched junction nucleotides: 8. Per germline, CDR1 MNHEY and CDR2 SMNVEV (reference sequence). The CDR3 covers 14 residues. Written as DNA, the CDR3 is TGTGCCAGCAGTACGGGACTAGCGGGGTTTGGACAGTTCTTC. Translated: CASSTGLAGFGQFF.

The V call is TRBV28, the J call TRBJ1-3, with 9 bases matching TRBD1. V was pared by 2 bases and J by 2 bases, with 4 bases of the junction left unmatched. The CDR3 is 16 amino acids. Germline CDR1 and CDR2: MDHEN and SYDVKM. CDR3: CASSLRGDRAGNTIYF. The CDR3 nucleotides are TGTGCCAGCAGTTTACGGGGGGACAGGGCTGGAAACACCATATATTTT.

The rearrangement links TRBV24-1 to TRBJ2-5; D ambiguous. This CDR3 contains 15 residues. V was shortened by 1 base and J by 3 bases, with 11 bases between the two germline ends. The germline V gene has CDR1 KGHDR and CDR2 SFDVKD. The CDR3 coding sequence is TGTGCCACCAGTGATTTAAATTCTGTTGAAGAGACCCAGTACTTC. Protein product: CATSDLNSVEETQYF.

The CDR3 protein is CASSQAKLAGGLRNEQFF. CDR3 coding DNA: TGTGCCAGCAGCCAAGCCAAGCTAGCGGGGGGGCTCAGGAATGAGCAGTTCTTC. The chain employs TRBV14 and TRBJ2-1; 12 bases match TRBD2. The CDR3 spans 18 residues. Germline V gene sequence: CDR1 SGHDN, CDR2 FVKESK. Germline trimming cut 1 base from V and 7 bases from J; bases unmatched to any gene: 11.

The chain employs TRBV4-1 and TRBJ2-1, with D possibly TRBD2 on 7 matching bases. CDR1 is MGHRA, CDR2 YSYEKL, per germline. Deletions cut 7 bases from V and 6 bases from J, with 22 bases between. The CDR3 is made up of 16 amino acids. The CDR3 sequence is CASNRGGPFFVNEQFF. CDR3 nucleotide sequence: TGCGCCAGCAATAGGGGGGGCCCCTTTTTTGTCAATGAGCAGTTCTTC.

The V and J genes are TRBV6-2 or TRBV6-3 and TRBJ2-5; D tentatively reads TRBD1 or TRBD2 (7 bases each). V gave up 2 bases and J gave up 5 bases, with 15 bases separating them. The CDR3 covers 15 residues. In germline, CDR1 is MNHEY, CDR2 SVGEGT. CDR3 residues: CASSYRSRGGETQYF. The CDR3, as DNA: TGTGCCAGCAGTTACAGAAGCAGGGGGGGGGAGACCCAGTACTTC.

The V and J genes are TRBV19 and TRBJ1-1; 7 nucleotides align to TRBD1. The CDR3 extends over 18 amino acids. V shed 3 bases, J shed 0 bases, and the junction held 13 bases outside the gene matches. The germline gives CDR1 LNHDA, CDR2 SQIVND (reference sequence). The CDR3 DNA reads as TGTGCCAGTAGTATCCGAAACAGGGGAGGTCTCATGAACACTGAAGCTTTCTTT. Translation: CASSIRNRGGLMNTEAFF. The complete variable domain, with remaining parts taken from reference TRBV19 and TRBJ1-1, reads DGGITQSPKYLFRKEGQNVTLSCEQNLNHDAMYWYRQDPGQGLRLIYYSQIVNDFQKGDIAEGYSVSREKKESFPLTVTSAQKNPTAFYLCASSIRNRGGLMNTEAFFGQGTRLTVV.

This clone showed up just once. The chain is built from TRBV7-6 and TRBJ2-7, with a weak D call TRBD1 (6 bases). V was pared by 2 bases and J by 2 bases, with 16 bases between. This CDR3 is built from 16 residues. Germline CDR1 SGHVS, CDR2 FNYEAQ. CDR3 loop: CASSLNRDTVTYEQYF. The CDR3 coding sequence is TGTGCCAGCAGCTTAAACCGGGACACGGTGACCTACGAGCAGTACTTC.

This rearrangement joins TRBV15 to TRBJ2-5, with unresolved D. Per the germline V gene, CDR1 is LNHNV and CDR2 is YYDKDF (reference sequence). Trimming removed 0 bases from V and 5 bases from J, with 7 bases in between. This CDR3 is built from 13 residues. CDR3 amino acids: CATSRDELETQYF. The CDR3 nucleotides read TGTGCCACCAGCAGAGACGAACTTGAGACCCAGTACTTC.

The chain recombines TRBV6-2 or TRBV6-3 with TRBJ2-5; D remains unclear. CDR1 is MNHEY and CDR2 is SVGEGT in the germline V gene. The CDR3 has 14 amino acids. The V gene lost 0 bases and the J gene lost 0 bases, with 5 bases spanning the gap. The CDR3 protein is CASSYSTNQETQYF. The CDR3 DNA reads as TGTGCCAGCAGTTACTCGACAAACCAAGAGACCCAGTACTTC.

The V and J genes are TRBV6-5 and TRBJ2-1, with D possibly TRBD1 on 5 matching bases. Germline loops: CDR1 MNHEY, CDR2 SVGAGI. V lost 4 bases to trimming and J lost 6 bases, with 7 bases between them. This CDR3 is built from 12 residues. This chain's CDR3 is CASSLGLNEQFF. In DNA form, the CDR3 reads TGTGCCAGCAGTTTGGGGCTCAATGAGCAGTTCTTC.